Here is one TCR beta chain with its context. Its specificity is not known. This sample is part of a study of graft-versus-host responses after intestinal transplantation. General study points: The authors found GvH clones in recipient marrow, some appearing first in ileum or blood. Graft-versus-host to host-versus-graft clonal ratios in allografts were high in patients with graft-donor T cell macrochimerism.

Sequencing used immunoSEQ multiplex PCR; TCRdb keeps in-frame clones, though not all of them. This sample has roughly 64,000 clones, with 85% to 95% found just once. This CDR3 is 13 amino acids long. J was trimmed by 10 bases and V by 3 bases; bases with no gene match: 7. CDR1 and CDR2 (germline): SGDLS, YYNGEE. This receptor was identified in a human donor who was the organ donor for an intestinal transplant. Sequences were derived from unstimulated CD8+ T cells sorted from spleen or lymph node cells, sampled before transplant. V is TRBV9 and J is TRBJ2-1, with 7 bases fitting TRBD1. The CDR3 DNA reads TGTGCCAGCAGCGCAGACAGGGACCGCGAGCAGTTCTTC. The encoded protein is CASSADRDREQFF. Together with reference TRBV9 and TRBJ2-1, the CDR3 gives the full variable domain: DSGVTQTPKHLITATGQRVTLRCSPRSGDLSVYWYQQSLDQGLQFLIQYYNGEERAKGNILERFSAQQFPDLHSELNLSSLELGDSALYFCASSADRDREQFFGPGTRLTVL.